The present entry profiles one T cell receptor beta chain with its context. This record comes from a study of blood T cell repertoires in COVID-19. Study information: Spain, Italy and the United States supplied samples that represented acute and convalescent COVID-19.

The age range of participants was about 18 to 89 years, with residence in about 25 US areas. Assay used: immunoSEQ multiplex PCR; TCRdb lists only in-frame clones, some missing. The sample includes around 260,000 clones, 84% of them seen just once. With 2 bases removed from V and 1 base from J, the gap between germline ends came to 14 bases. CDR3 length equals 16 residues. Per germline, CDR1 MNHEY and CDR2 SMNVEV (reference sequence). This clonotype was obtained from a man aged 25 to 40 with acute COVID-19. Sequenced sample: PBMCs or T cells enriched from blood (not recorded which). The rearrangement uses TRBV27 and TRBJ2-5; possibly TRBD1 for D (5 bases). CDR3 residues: CASSLHLRAPQETQYF. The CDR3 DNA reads TGTGCCAGCAGTTTACACCTCAGGGCCCCCCAAGAGACCCAGTACTTC.